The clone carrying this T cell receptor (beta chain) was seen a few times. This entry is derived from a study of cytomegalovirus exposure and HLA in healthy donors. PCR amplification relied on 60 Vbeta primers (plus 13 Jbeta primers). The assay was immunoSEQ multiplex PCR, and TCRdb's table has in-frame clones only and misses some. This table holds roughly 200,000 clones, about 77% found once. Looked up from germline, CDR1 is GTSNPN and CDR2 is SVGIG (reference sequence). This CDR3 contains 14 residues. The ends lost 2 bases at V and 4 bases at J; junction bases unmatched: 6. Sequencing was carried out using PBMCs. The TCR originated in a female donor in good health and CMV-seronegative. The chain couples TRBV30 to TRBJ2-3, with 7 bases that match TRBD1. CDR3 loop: CAWSIGQEPDTQYF. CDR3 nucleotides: TGTGCCTGGAGTATTGGACAGGAACCAGATACGCAGTATTTT.